Sequencing of this T cell receptor (beta chain) was carried out in a study of beta chain features in type 1 diabetes (dated by TCRdb to the late 2010s). Some background on the complete study: Patients and healthy donors did not differ in mean age, gender distribution, total cell number or subset yield. A total of some 100,000,000 sorted cells were examined across all samples, and a strong correlation was observed between cell number per subset and RNA yield. The study compared the TCRB repertoires of sorted circulating CD4+ T cell subsets in recently diagnosed type 1 diabetes patients with those in matched healthy donors. Regulatory and stem cell-like memory subsets were isolated from only 8 patients and about 8 healthy donors, whereas naive and central memory subsets came from all 30 or so donors.

The CDR3 spans 15 residues, from the cysteine through the phenylalanine. Only the CDR3 DNA stays, 45 bases, in frame from base 1. The V end gives up 6 bases and the J end 3 bases, leaving 6 bases in the junction not matched to a gene. The germline V gene (reference sequence) sets CDR1 to LNHDA and CDR2 to SQIVND. The High Capacity cDNA Reverse Transcription Kit was used to reverse transcribe all of the isolated RNA, meaning that expressed TCRB transcripts were what got sequenced. Deep immunoSEQ sequencing was performed on naive, central memory and regulatory T cell samples, with an average of about 4 million total reads per sample. Sorted cells were lysed in RLT buffer, and RNA was extracted using DNase-treated RNeasy Micro or Mini kits according to cell number. To prevent cross-contamination, every cell subset was processed on its own, while patient and healthy donor samples were processed together. Using the immunoSEQ multiplex PCR, TCRB sequences were amplified from cDNA into 87-bp fragments spanning the CDR3 region. Sequencing of the amplicons was performed on the Illumina HiSeq platform. In the source study's methods: PCR bias was computationally corrected using synthetic template baselines, reads within Hamming distance 2 were collapsed, and singletons that could not be merged were discarded. Reads were aligned to IMGT to assign V, D and J genes, CDR3 length, and insertions or deletions at six rearrangement sites. Within each subset, clonotype counts were normalized to sorted cell number, after which true diversity and Gini coefficients were computed with the tcR R package. The overlap coefficient, calculated on TCRB nucleotide sequences, was used to quantify repertoire sharing. Out-of-frame TCRB sequences from naive cells were analyzed to stand in for the pre-selection repertoire. The table comes from immuneACCESS by way of TCRdb, which keeps in-frame sequences with V and J called. Part of the clones is missing from these tables; in studies checked, under half for an unresolved V gene and the rest for unknown reasons. V, J and clone size are those of that table, while D and trimming were read from the DNA. The sample yields under 350,000 clones; 24% were counted once. The ten largest clones add up to around 0.012% of the sample.

Each donor gave one peripheral blood draw, averaging approximately 0.12 L, which was collected into heparinised tubes. A BD FACSAria II and a panel including CD45RO, CCR7, CD25, CD127, CD95 and CD27 were used to sort naive, central memory, regulatory and stem cell-like memory CD4+ T cells. Purity was above 95% for every sorted population. PBMCs were isolated right away by Lymphoprep density gradient centrifugation and were stained directly, without culture. Samples were stained and sorted in pairs, with one healthy donor and one patient per experiment, so that batch effects were minimized. This clone was observed a handful of times. No antigen is known for it. No per-base quality is available; no much larger clone lies one base away. The study at large found these results: Shorter templates might be favored by PCR, yet because patient and control samples were amplified and corrected together, any such skew would affect both groups equally. Patients with type 1 diabetes made fewer insertions and deleted more nucleotides at VDJ recombination sites, implying thymic rearrangement abnormalities. Because cDNA rather than genomic DNA was sequenced, highly expressing activated cells could have been over-represented, although no difference in activation and CD3 levels was found between groups. Naive, central memory and regulatory TCRB repertoires appeared to be more alike among patients than among healthy donors. In all four CD4+ subsets, TCRB CDR3 length was moderately but significantly shorter in type 1 diabetes patients. Because small numbers of individuals were included in the HLA sub-analyses, any influence of HLA type on TCRB rearrangement was left unresolved.

The sequence was collected from a woman aged 25-40 years with type 1 diabetes. The sequencing sample was made of naive CD4+ T cells from blood. The cell subset or site label corresponds to: true naive CD4+ T cells. The chain uses TRBV19 and TRBJ1-5; 9 bases in the middle match TRBD1. DNA sequence: TGTGCCAGTAGCCGGGACAGGGTCGACAATCAGCCCCAGCATTTT. This encodes CASSRDRVDNQPQHF.